This T cell receptor beta chain was profiled in a study of T cell changes during pregnancy in multiple sclerosis. The assay was immunoSEQ multiplex PCR, and TCRdb's table has in-frame clones only and misses some. The repertoire holds nearly 110,000 clones, with roughly 89% as singletons. This CDR3 is 14 amino acids long. Germline values: CDR1 MNHEY, CDR2 SVGAGI. Trimming cost V 4 bases and J 6 bases, with 14 bases left between them. This chain joins TRBV6-5 and TRBJ2-3, with D maybe TRBD2 (5 bases). The source is a female donor with multiple sclerosis, enrolled in a pregnancy study. The source was peripheral blood, collected before pregnancy. The CDR3 spells CASSFELVGDTQYF. The CDR3 nucleotides are TGTGCCAGCAGTTTCGAACTAGTGGGGGATACGCAGTATTTT.